The 5 T cell receptor beta chains below come from one sample, sequenced in a study of blood T cell repertoires in COVID-19. Sequencing was performed with immunoSEQ multiplex PCR; in TCRdb, only in-frame clones are kept and a portion is missing. In the table there are 250,000 to 400,000 clones, 70% to 90% of which are singletons. The sequenced material came from peripheral blood. All receptors derive from a woman aged 25-40 years with COVID-19, enrolled during active disease.

The V and J genes are TRBV5-1 and TRBJ2-1; 8 nucleotides agree with TRBD2. This CDR3 contains 16 residues. The V gene end was trimmed by 5 bases and the J gene end by 9 bases; junction bases not matched to a gene: 16. Germline values: CDR1 SGHRS, CDR2 YFSETQ. Written as DNA, the CDR3 is TGCGCCAGCAGTGGCTCCGGACTAGCAGGCCGGGTTGAGCAGTTCTTC. It is translated as CASSGSGLAGRVEQFF.

This chain joins TRBV19 and TRBJ1-5; TRBD1 might be the D (5 bases). The length of the CDR3 is 18 residues. Trimming stripped 0 bases from V and 3 bases from J, with 18 bases between. Per germline, CDR1 LNHDA and CDR2 SQIVND (reference sequence). This CDR3 reads CASSIDFQGGFSNQPQHF. For the CDR3, the DNA is TGTGCCAGTAGTATAGATTTCCAGGGCGGCTTCTCCAATCAGCCCCAGCATTTT.

The V call is TRBV28, the J call TRBJ2-7, with a weak D call TRBD1 (6 bases). Germline lookup yields CDR1 MDHEN and CDR2 SYDVKM. The V end lost 6 bases, the J end lost 4 bases, and 19 bases lay between the germline ends. This CDR3 has 15 amino acids. The CDR3: CASSLSGTLMYEQYV. In DNA, the CDR3 is TGTGCCAGCAGCCTATCCGGGACACTCATGTACGAGCAGTACGTC.

The chain couples TRBV5-4 to TRBJ2-3, with 7 bases identical to TRBD2. The CDR3 runs 15 residues. J gave up 6 bases and V 3 bases, and 10 bases lay outside the gene matches. Germline V gives CDR1 SGHNT, CDR2 YYREEE (reference sequence). In DNA form, the CDR3 reads TGTGCCAGCAGCTCCGCCCGCGGGGGTATGGATACGCAGTATTTT. Protein sequence: CASSSARGGMDTQYF.

This chain uses TRBV3-1 (or the pseudogene TRBV3-2) with TRBJ2-1; TRBD2 aligns across 11 bases. CDR1 LGHDT and CDR2 YNNKEL come from the germline V gene (reference sequence). This CDR3 has 16 residues. With 3 bases clipped from V and 9 bases from J, the junction kept 10 bases outside the gene matches. CDR3 loop: CASSQKLAGGPGEQFF. The CDR3 region has the DNA TGTGCCAGCAGCCAGAAGCTAGCGGGGGGCCCGGGTGAGCAGTTCTTC.